This T cell receptor (beta chain) was sequenced in a study of cytotoxic CD8 clonotypes in ibrutinib-treated CLL. At the level of the study: Enrolment comprised over ten relapsed/refractory and roughly 15 treatment-naive patients; roughly 17 were IGHV unmutated. Partial response occurred in some 25 patients and complete response in 2; at median approximately 70 months, approximately 15 remained remitted and around twelve progressed.

CDR1 and CDR2 (germline): MNHNY, SVGAGI (reference sequence). The CDR3 extends over 14 amino acids. Trimming took 2 bases from V and 1 from J, leaving 9 bases between them. Profiled with immunoSEQ multiplex PCR; TCRdb holds only in-frame clones, not every one. The sample yields 80,000 to 95,000 clones, around 79% seen once. The TCR originated in a human donor with chronic lymphocytic leukemia. The sample in question was PBMCs, obtained after 12 months of ibrutinib treatment. This chain links TRBV6-6 with TRBJ2-7; the D gene is possibly TRBD1 (6 bases). The CDR3 sequence: CASSYRGQSYEQYF. The CDR3 region has the DNA TGTGCCAGCAGTTACCGGGGACAATCCTACGAGCAGTACTTC.